These 24 T cell receptor beta chains were sequenced from one sample in a study of CD8 T cells in ankylosing spondylitis. General study results and limits: A TCR beta motif made of several highly homologous variants seemed typical of ankylosing spondylitis blood.

TCRdb reanalysed the 5' RACE reads using MiXCR and keeps one entry per CDR3 protein. The table records 670,000 or so distinct CDR3 sequences, around 20% of them present only once. No cognate antigen is known for these TCRs. The sample taken for sequencing was blood, either unsorted or a sorted T cell fraction (not recorded which). The receptor source for this set is a male donor with ankylosing spondylitis.

This clonotype was seen a handful of times. The chain links TRBV2 to TRBJ2-7; D remains ambiguous. The germline V and J ends were trimmed by 8 bases and 2 bases, with 7 bases remaining between them. The CDR3 has 11 residues. The germline V gene has CDR1 SNHLY and CDR2 FYNNEI. The CDR3 reads CASDSPYEQYF. The CDR3, as DNA: TGTGCCAGCGACTCACCCTACGAGCAGTACTTC.

J is TRBJ2-2 and V is TRBV9; D is unclear. The germline V and J ends were trimmed by 0 bases and 3 bases, with 9 bases remaining between them. Germline CDR1 SGDLS, CDR2 YYNGEE. There are 15 residues in the CDR3. In DNA, the CDR3 is TGTGCCAGCAGCGTAGACGGGTCGGACACCGGGGAGCTGTTTTTT. Amino acids: CASSVDGSDTGELFF.

There are many counts of this clonotype. The genes are TRBV12-3 or TRBV12-4 and TRBJ1-4; the D is unclear. The V end was cut by 5 bases, the J end by 5 bases, with 12 bases between. The CDR3 extends over 14 amino acids. CDR3 bases: TGTGCCAGCAGTCTTACAGTCTCCAATGAAAAACTGTTTTTT. This codes for CASSLTVSNEKLFF.

In its sample, this clonotype was seen many times. V gene TRBV13 combines with J gene TRBJ2-6; possible D gene TRBD1, 6 bases. This CDR3 contains 15 residues. V gave up 5 bases and J gave up 4 bases, with 12 bases separating them. Germline values: CDR1 PRHDT, CDR2 FYEKMQ (reference sequence). This CDR3 reads CASSTGLGGANVLTF. The DNA for the CDR3 is TGTGCCAGCAGCACAGGGCTGGGGGGGGCCAACGTCCTGACTTTC.

This rearrangement joins TRBV3-1 to TRBJ2-1, with D tentatively TRBD1 (5 bases). V was shortened by 4 bases and J by 6 bases, with 7 bases between the two germline ends. The CDR3 consists of 12 residues. CDR1 LGHDT and CDR2 YNNKEL come from the germline V gene (reference sequence). CDR3 region: CASSRRVNEQFF. The CDR3 nucleotides read TGTGCCAGCAGCCGCAGGGTCAATGAGCAGTTCTTC.

The J gene is TRBJ2-7, the V gene TRBV12-3 or TRBV12-4; 7 positions agree with TRBD2. The CDR3 loop spans 15 amino acids. V was pared by 1 base and J by 2 bases, with 5 bases of the junction left unmatched. This CDR3 is CASSLGTSATYEQYF. The CDR3 DNA reads as TGTGCCAGCAGTTTAGGTACTAGCGCTACCTACGAGCAGTACTTC.

The CDR3 protein is CASSERALLQETQYF. CDR3 DNA: TGTGCCAGCAGTGAGCGAGCGCTGCTTCAAGAGACCCAGTACTTC. The chain has TRBV2 and TRBJ2-5; no reliable D call. V lost 3 bases to trimming and J lost 2 bases, with 13 bases between them. CDR1 is SNHLY, CDR2 FYNNEI, per germline. CDR3 length: 15 residues.

Many counts were recorded for this clonotype. V is TRBV12-3 or TRBV12-4 and J is TRBJ1-2; tentatively, D is TRBD1 (5 bases). This CDR3 spans 17 amino acids. The germline V and J ends were trimmed by 0 bases and 0 bases, with 14 bases remaining between them. The CDR3 region has the DNA TGTGCCAGCAGTTTAGCAGGGACGCGGGTGGCTAACTATGGCTACACCTTC. Translated: CASSLAGTRVANYGYTF.

V gene TRBV29-1 combines with J gene TRBJ2-1, with D maybe TRBD2 (6 bases). V shed 4 bases and J shed 4 bases, with 11 bases lying between them. CDR3 size: 13 residues. CDR1 is SQVTM, CDR2 ANQGSEA, per germline. CDR3 sequence: CSVVSGPYNEQFF. CDR3 DNA sequence: TGCAGCGTTGTAAGCGGGCCTTACAATGAGCAGTTCTTC.

This clonotype showed up just once. The rearrangement uses TRBV7-3 and TRBJ2-2; D may be TRBD2 (5 bases). The V gene's germline CDR1 is SGHTA and CDR2 FQGTGA. V lost 4 bases and J 5 bases, leaving 14 bases between the germline ends. The CDR3 runs 15 residues. DNA of the CDR3: TGTGCCAGCAGCTCAACGACTACGGGAACCGGGGAGCTGTTTTTT. This translates into CASSSTTTGTGELFF.

This clonotype was counted a few times. This chain uses TRBV10-3 with TRBJ2-1; 8 nucleotides line up with TRBD1. Unmatched junction bases numbered 16, after V lost 6 bases and J lost 6 bases. CDR3 length: 17 amino acids. CDR1 and CDR2 (germline): ENHRY, SYGVKD. CDR3 region: CAIRLNPGTGSLNEQFF. Here the CDR3 DNA reads TGTGCCATCAGACTTAACCCCGGGACAGGCTCCCTCAATGAGCAGTTCTTC.

This chain links TRBV3-1 with TRBJ2-7; TRBD2 agrees at 11 bases. This CDR3 spans 14 amino acids. CDR1 LGHDT and CDR2 YNNKEL come from the germline V gene (reference sequence). V was pared by 4 bases and J by 3 bases, with 2 bases of the junction left unmatched. CDR3 in amino acids: CASSRLAGNYEQYF. The CDR3 coding sequence is TGTGCCAGCAGCCGACTAGCGGGAAACTACGAGCAGTACTTC.

The chain carries TRBV7-3 and TRBJ2-7; 13 positions match TRBD2. The CDR3 sequence is 15 residues long. The V segment lost 5 bases and the J segment 5 bases; nucleotides outside the gene matches: 6. CDR1 is SGHTA and CDR2 is FQGTGA in the germline V gene. CDR3 in DNA: TGTGCCAGCAGCCCAACCGGGACTAGCGGGGACGAGCAGTACTTC. Translated, it gives CASSPTGTSGDEQYF.

This clonotype was observed a few times. The chain combines TRBV18 with TRBJ1-1; 7 bases line up with TRBD1. V lost 3 bases to trimming and J lost 0 bases; unmatched junction nucleotides: 7. The CDR3 length is 16 residues. The germline V gene encodes CDR1 KGHSH and CDR2 LQKENI. CDR3 DNA sequence: TGTGCCAGCTCACCGTCACCAGGGGGGGTGAACACTGAAGCTTTCTTT. It specifies CASSPSPGGVNTEAFF. Full variable domain (rest looked up from reference TRBV18 and TRBJ1-1): NAGVMQNPRHLVRRRGQEARLRCSPMKGHSHVYWYRQLPEEGLKFMVYLQKENIIDESGMPKERFSAEFPKEGPSILRIQQVVRGDSAAYFCASSPSPGGVNTEAFFGQGTRLTVV.

This clonotype has just a few counts. The chain carries TRBV15 and TRBJ2-1, with TRBD2 as a possible D gene (7 bases). The CDR3 runs 15 residues. CDR1 is LNHNV and CDR2 is YYDKDF in the germline V gene (reference sequence). V was trimmed by 6 bases and J by 4 bases, leaving 16 bases between them. CDR3 coding DNA: TGTGCCACCAGATCTTTTGCGGGGGCTTACAATGAGCAGTTCTTC. Translated, it gives CATRSFAGAYNEQFF.

This clonotype occurred many times. The chain employs TRBV4-2 and TRBJ1-4; no clear D gene. Trimming left V 5 bases short and J 4 bases short, with 17 bases between. CDR1 LGHNA and CDR2 YNFKEQ come from the germline V gene. The CDR3 has 16 amino acids. The CDR3 DNA reads TGTGCCAGCAGCGAACGTACCGGCGCCGTTAATGAAAAACTGTTTTTT. Translated: CASSERTGAVNEKLFF.

The CDR3 loop reads CASSLVWNTGELFF. The DNA for the CDR3 is TGTGCCAGCAGCTTAGTTTGGAACACCGGGGAGCTGTTTTTT. This sequence joins TRBV11-3 and TRBJ2-2; D unclear. V was cut by 1 base and J by 1 base, with 4 bases left in between. CDR1 SGHNT and CDR2 YENEEA come from the germline V gene. The CDR3 runs to 14 residues.

V is TRBV7-9 and J is TRBJ1-3; TRBD1 is a possible D gene (6 bases). This CDR3 is 14 amino acids long. CDR1 SEHNR and CDR2 FQNEAQ come from the germline V gene (reference sequence). Trimming took 2 bases from V and 3 from J, leaving 8 bases between them. The CDR3 region has the DNA TGTGCCAGCAGCTTAAGGGGGATTGGAAACACCATATATTTT. The encoded protein is CASSLRGIGNTIYF.

The rearrangement uses TRBV7-2 and TRBJ2-5; 9 bases are shared with TRBD2. Germline V CDR1 and CDR2: SGHTA, FQGNSA. J gave up 5 bases and V 5 bases, and 12 bases lay outside the gene matches. The CDR3 length is 16 residues. CDR3: CASSPDSGSGGETQYF. CDR3 bases: TGTGCCAGCAGCCCAGATAGCGGGAGCGGGGGGGAGACCCAGTACTTC.

The rearrangement uses TRBV6-2 or TRBV6-3 and TRBJ2-6; no firm D call. In germline, CDR1 is MNHEY, CDR2 SVGEGT. V was pared by 7 bases and J by 3 bases, with 7 bases between. There are 13 residues in the CDR3. The CDR3 coding sequence is TGTGCCAGCACCTTACTTGGGGCCAACGTCCTGACTTTC. It translates to CASTLLGANVLTF.

This clonotype was observed a few times. This sequence joins TRBV7-9 and TRBJ1-1, with D possibly matching TRBD1 (6 bases). The ends were cut back, 5 bases at V and 3 bases at J, with 10 bases in the middle. The CDR3 totals 13 residues. CDR1 and CDR2 from the germline V gene are SEHNR and FQNEAQ (reference sequence). CDR3 amino acids: CASSPRTDTEAFF. The CDR3 DNA reads as TGTGCCAGCAGCCCGAGGACAGACACTGAAGCTTTCTTT. Variable domain in full (rest from reference TRBV7-9 and TRBJ1-1): DTGVSQNPRHKITKRGQNVTFRCDPISEHNRLYWYRQTLGQGPEFLTYFQNEAQLEKSRLLSDRFSAERPKGSFSTLEIQRTEQGDSAMYLCASSPRTDTEAFFGQGTRLTVV.

Only a few counts were recorded for this clonotype. CDR3: CASSPPDSTNTGELFF. CDR3 sequence (DNA): TGTGCCAGCTCACCACCGGACAGTACGAACACCGGGGAGCTGTTTTTT. The chain links TRBV18 to TRBJ2-2; D perhaps matches TRBD1 (6 bases). The CDR3 extends over 16 amino acids. The V gene lost 0 bases and the J gene lost 0 bases, with 8 bases spanning the gap. Germline CDR1 and CDR2: KGHSH and LQKENI.

The chain uses TRBV6-1 and TRBJ1-2, with 8 bases fitting TRBD1. This CDR3 contains 14 residues. V was pared by 8 bases and J by 7 bases, with 12 bases of the junction left unmatched. The germline V gene encodes CDR1 MNHNS and CDR2 SASEGT. The CDR3 DNA reads as TGTGCCAGCCACAGACAGGGGAGTACGGCTGGCTACACCTTC. This sequence encodes CASHRQGSTAGYTF.

This chain uses TRBV20-1 with TRBJ2-1; D may match TRBD1 or TRBD2 (5 bases each). The ends were cut back, 4 bases at V and 4 bases at J, with 14 bases in the middle. Germline CDR1 reads DFQATT; CDR2 reads SNEGSKA (reference sequence). The CDR3 contains 14 residues. This CDR3 is CSANWQGPYNEQFF. CDR3 nucleotides: TGCAGTGCTAATTGGCAGGGACCTTACAATGAGCAGTTCTTC.